One sample yielded the 21 T cell receptor beta chains listed below, sequenced in a study of CD8 T cells in ankylosing spondylitis. Whole-study results and caveats: One TCR beta motif, made up of under ten highly homologous variants, appeared characteristic of ankylosing spondylitis blood.

TCRdb used MiXCR to reprocess the 5' RACE reads, holding one entry per CDR3 protein. Here the sample spans around 440,000 distinct CDR3 sequences, over 15% being singletons. Antigens for these TCRs are unknown. The sequenced sample consisted of blood, either unsorted or a sorted T cell fraction (not recorded which). All receptors derive from a male donor with ankylosing spondylitis.

This clonotype was seen only once. The chain employs TRBV6-1 and TRBJ1-1; D uncertain. Germline values: CDR1 MNHNS, CDR2 SASEGT. This CDR3 has 16 residues. The germline V and J ends were trimmed by 5 bases and 0 bases, with 16 bases remaining between them. CDR3 sequence reads: CASSTNRRSMNTEAFF. CDR3 nucleotide sequence: TGTGCCAGCAGTACCAATCGGCGAAGCATGAACACTGAAGCTTTCTTT.

This clonotype was observed a handful of times. This chain joins TRBV6-1 and TRBJ2-6, with TRBD1 matching 12 bases. The CDR3 runs to 15 residues. V shed 8 bases and J 9 bases; nucleotides not matched to a gene: 8. Per germline, CDR1 MNHNS and CDR2 SASEGT. The CDR3 loop is CASRDRGPLGNVLTF. The CDR3 DNA follows: TGTGCCAGCCGGGACAGGGGGCCTCTGGGCAACGTCCTGACTTTC.

V gene TRBV7-8 combines with J gene TRBJ2-6; D gene ambiguous. There are 11 residues in the CDR3. The germline V gene encodes CDR1 SGHVS and CDR2 FQNEAQ. Trimming pared 3 bases from V and 11 bases from J, leaving 5 bases between. The chain's CDR3 is CASSFDHVLTF. CDR3 nucleotides: TGTGCCAGCAGCTTTGACCACGTCCTGACTTTC.

This chain connects TRBV20-1 to TRBJ2-7; D perhaps matches TRBD2 (5 bases). Per the germline V gene, CDR1 is DFQATT and CDR2 is SNEGSKA (reference sequence). V lost 3 bases and J 6 bases, leaving 21 bases between the germline ends. The CDR3 runs 15 residues. In DNA form, the CDR3 reads TGCAGTGCTAGTCGGGCGAGAGTGGGAGAACGCGAGCAGTACTTC. It codes for CSASRARVGEREQYF.

This clonotype was detected a few times. CDR3 protein: CASSSFGGVAGNNEQFF. CDR3 nucleotide sequence: TGTGCCAGCAGTTCATTCGGGGGCGTAGCGGGGAACAATGAGCAGTTCTTC. The chain combines TRBV12-3 or TRBV12-4 with TRBJ2-1, with 8 nucleotides matching TRBD2. Unmatched junction bases numbered 13, after V lost 4 bases and J lost 5 bases. CDR3 length: 17 residues.

This clonotype occurred a few times. The V and J genes are TRBV24-1 and TRBJ2-5, with D possibly being TRBD1 or TRBD2 (5 bases each). Germline V gives CDR1 KGHDR, CDR2 SFDVKD. The CDR3 is made up of 17 amino acids. Trimming stripped 2 bases from V and 1 base from J, with 16 bases between. DNA for the CDR3: TGTGCCACCAGTGATTGGGGACGTGGAGACGGCCAAGAGACCCAGTACTTC. It yields the protein CATSDWGRGDGQETQYF.

The V call is TRBV20-1, the J call TRBJ2-3; no clear D gene. Germline V gene sequence: CDR1 DFQATT, CDR2 SNEGSKA (reference sequence). The CDR3 contains 12 residues. V lost 7 bases and J 7 bases, leaving 15 bases between the germline ends. The CDR3 sequence is CSVAWATNTQYF. CDR3 nucleotides: TGCAGTGTCGCGTGGGCCACTAATACGCAGTATTTT.

The chain employs TRBV6-1 and TRBJ2-7; possibly TRBD2 for D (5 bases). Germline V gene lookup returns CDR1 MNHNS and CDR2 SASEGT. V was trimmed by 6 bases and J by 7 bases, leaving 22 bases between them. The length of the CDR3 is 15 residues. This CDR3 reads CASSRRGSQRGEQYF. The CDR3 DNA is TGTGCCAGCAGCCGGAGAGGGAGTCAGAGAGGGGAGCAGTACTTC.

The chain uses TRBV6-1 and TRBJ2-2; weak D call: TRBD2 (5 bases). The ends were cut back, 6 bases at V and 3 bases at J, with 11 bases in the middle. Germline assignment: CDR1 MNHNS and CDR2 SASEGT. CDR3 length: 14 amino acids. As DNA, the CDR3 is TGTGCCAGCAGCGCCCTGCGGGACACCGGGGAGCTGTTTTTT. It encodes CASSALRDTGELFF.

Only a few counts were recorded for this clonotype. The chain recombines TRBV12-3 or TRBV12-4 with TRBJ2-3; D uncertain. V lost 3 bases to trimming and J lost 3 bases, with 10 bases between them. The CDR3 has 14 residues. The CDR3 nucleotides are TGTGCCAGCAGTTTTGTCCCCGGTACAGATACGCAGTATTTT. Translated: CASSFVPGTDTQYF.

DNA of the CDR3: TGTGCCAGCAGTTCCCTGGTAGGGGGCAGCACAGATACGCAGTATTTT. Encoded protein: CASSSLVGGSTDTQYF. The rearrangement uses TRBV7-9 and TRBJ2-3, with TRBD1 matching over 7 bases. Unmatched junction bases numbered 9, after V lost 6 bases and J lost 0 bases. This CDR3 spans 16 amino acids. Germline V CDR1 and CDR2: SEHNR, FQNEAQ (reference sequence). The full variable domain, its missing parts supplied by reference TRBV7-9 and TRBJ2-3, is DTGVSQNPRHKITKRGQNVTFRCDPISEHNRLYWYRQTLGQGPEFLTYFQNEAQLEKSRLLSDRFSAERPKGSFSTLEIQRTEQGDSAMYLCASSSLVGGSTDTQYFGPGTRLTVL.

This clonotype was picked up a small number of times. This chain joins TRBV9 and TRBJ2-3; no firm D call. Trimming left V 2 bases short and J 0 bases short, with 10 bases between. Germline CDR1 is SGDLS and CDR2 is YYNGEE. This CDR3 has 15 residues. CDR3 coding DNA: TGTGCCAGCAGCGTTTGGGGTAGTAGCACAGATACGCAGTATTTT. Protein: CASSVWGSSTDTQYF.

This clonotype showed up just a few times. The chain combines TRBV18 with TRBJ2-1; the D is unclear. CDR3 size: 15 residues. V dropped 0 bases and J dropped 5 bases, with 11 bases sitting between them. Germline CDR1 is KGHSH and CDR2 is LQKENI. The CDR3 sequence: CASSPPGIRDNEQFF. DNA for the CDR3: TGTGCCAGCTCACCACCGGGGATCCGGGACAATGAGCAGTTCTTC.

The chain uses TRBV6-5 and TRBJ1-5, with D perhaps matching TRBD1 (6 bases). This CDR3 contains 15 residues. The ends were cut back, 1 base at V and 7 bases at J, with 14 bases in the middle. CDR1 is MNHEY, CDR2 SVGAGI, per germline. CDR3 nucleotides: TGTGCCAGCAGTTACTACCCCGCTGGACAGCAGCCCCAGCATTTT. Encoded protein: CASSYYPAGQQPQHF.

This clonotype was observed a handful of times. The genes are TRBV6-2 or TRBV6-3 and TRBJ1-4; unclear D gene. Germline CDR1 and CDR2: MNHEY and SVGEGT. The length of the CDR3 is 15 residues. V was clipped by 5 bases and J by 0 bases, with 10 bases between them. The CDR3 is CASSPPRPTNEKLFF. The CDR3 DNA is TGTGCCAGCAGTCCCCCGCGTCCAACTAATGAAAAACTGTTTTTT.

The rearrangement uses TRBV11-2 and TRBJ2-7, with 9 nucleotides matching TRBD2. There are 16 residues in the CDR3. The trim removed 2 bases at V and 2 bases at J, leaving 7 bases unmatched. The V gene's germline CDR1 is SGHAT and CDR2 FQNNGV. The CDR3 here is CASSLSTSSGTYEQYF. The CDR3 nucleotides are TGTGCCAGCAGCTTATCTACGTCTAGCGGGACCTACGAGCAGTACTTC. Based on the CDR3 plus reference TRBV11-2 and TRBJ2-7, the full variable domain is EAGVAQSPRYKIIEKRQSVAFWCNPISGHATLYWYQQILGQGPKLLIQFQNNGVVDDSQLPKDRFSAERLKGVDSTLKIQPAKLEDSAVYLCASSLSTSSGTYEQYFGPGTRLTVT.

The V call is TRBV11-3, the J call TRBJ2-5; tentatively, D is TRBD1 (6 bases). This CDR3 is 13 amino acids long. Germline V lookup: CDR1 SGHNT, CDR2 YENEEA. Trimming took 4 bases from V and 5 from J, leaving 11 bases between them. The CDR3 here is CASSSQGKETQYF. The DNA of the CDR3 is TGTGCCAGCAGCTCACAGGGAAAGGAGACCCAGTACTTC.

At least ten counts were recorded for this clonotype. The J gene is TRBJ1-1, the V gene TRBV2; D is unresolved. V shed 10 bases and J shed 3 bases, with 15 bases lying between them. Per germline, CDR1 SNHLY and CDR2 FYNNEI. This CDR3 contains 13 residues. The CDR3 DNA reads as TGTGCCACCAACCTCCGTCGGGACACTGAAGCTTTCTTT. Translating it yields CATNLRRDTEAFF.

The CDR3 is CASRSGLSETQYF. CDR3 coding DNA: TGTGCCAGCAGATCGGGGTTGTCAGAGACCCAGTACTTC. V usage is TRBV6-1 and J usage is TRBJ2-5; the D gene is possibly TRBD2 (5 bases). V was pared by 6 bases and J by 4 bases, with 12 bases between. CDR1 and CDR2 from the germline V gene are MNHNS and SASEGT. This CDR3 has 13 amino acids.

This clonotype occurred many times. This rearrangement joins TRBV20-1 to TRBJ2-3; 9 bases are a match to TRBD2. The CDR3 has 16 amino acids. Germline lookup yields CDR1 DFQATT and CDR2 SNEGSKA (reference sequence). V trimming: 4 bases; J trimming: 4 bases; junction bases outside the gene matches: 12. This CDR3 is CSATPSIAGEADTQYF. The CDR3 DNA reads TGCAGTGCTACTCCGTCAATAGCGGGAGAGGCAGATACGCAGTATTTT.

This clonotype was found a few times. J is TRBJ1-3 and V is TRBV29-1; 7 bases are a match to TRBD1. There are 13 residues in the CDR3. The germline V gene has CDR1 SQVTM and CDR2 ANQGSEA. The V segment lost 6 bases and the J segment 8 bases; nucleotides outside the gene matches: 10. This CDR3 is CSVRGTARDTIYF. In DNA, the CDR3 is TGCAGCGTCCGTGGGACAGCTAGGGACACCATATATTTT.